Listed below are T cell receptor beta chains from one sample, sequenced in a study of long-term antiretroviral therapy in people with HIV. This table comes from immunoSEQ multiplex PCR, and its TCRdb copy is limited to in-frame clones, with some not included. The data show around 30,000 clones, almost 95% seen once. Specimen: unsorted PBMCs, collected approximately 7.1 years after starting antiretroviral therapy. The receptors come from a man aged 45-65 years with HIV. Both conserved end residues are part of each CDR3.

v_call,j_call,cdr3_aa
TRBV6-5,TRBJ2-1,CASSYGADYEQFF
TRBV5-8,TRBJ2-7,CASSLEGGYFGEQYF
TRBV5-1,TRBJ2-7,CASGWTSGIGEQYF
TRBV12-5,TRBJ2-3,CASTSSGGASDTQYF
TRBV5-6,TRBJ2-7,CASNLADSYEQYF
TRBV6-1,TRBJ1-2,CASSEVEATGGYGYTF
TRBV10-3,TRBJ2-1,CAISESEGGNNEQFF
TRBV7-2,TRBJ2-7,CASSRARETYEQYF
TRBV10-2,TRBJ2-3,CASSESGTQYF
TRBV29-1,TRBJ1-2,CSVEVRGLSGYTF
TRBV6-6,TRBJ2-1,CASSYPRMTNEFF
TRBV11-2,TRBJ2-3,CASSFQTDTQYF
TRBV11-2,TRBJ2-3,CASSLAGGLGDTQYF
TRBV27,TRBJ1-2,CASSLLGQDYYGYTF
TRBV30,TRBJ1-2,CAWSMGQYGYTF
TRBV5-1,TRBJ1-5,CASATRGYNSNQPQHF